This TCR beta chain comes out of a study of blood T cells in healthy people across ages. Findings and limits, study-wide: The recorded TCR beta diversity per million T cells decreased in a roughly linear manner with age.

Comment on this clonotype: The target antigen is unknown.

Donors gave around 9.3 milliliters of peripheral blood apiece. Per germline, CDR1 SGHTA and CDR2 FQGNSA. With V trimmed by 5 bases and J by 14 bases, 6 bases remained unmatched. The CDR3 extends over 12 amino acids. The second PCR ran about 6 to 11 cycles with a sample-barcoded 5' primer and J-beta primers. TCRdb used MiXCR to reprocess the 5' RACE reads, holding one entry per CDR3 protein. The sample lists 1.5 million or so distinct CDR3 sequences, around 42% occurring once. The TCR was taken from a woman between 18 and 30 years old in good health. Sequencing was carried out using blood. This sequence joins TRBV7-2 and TRBJ2-1; 10 nucleotides match TRBD1. The CDR3 sequence: CASSETGGGKFF. CDR3 bases: TGTGCCAGCAGCGAGACAGGGGGCGGGAAGTTCTTC.